This T cell receptor beta chain was captured in a study of T cells in Graves' hyperthyroidism and ophthalmopathy. Study-wide background: Before any treatment, at initial diagnosis, peripheral blood was collected. Study-level results: Before onset, ophthalmopathy was predicted by the model a median roughly six months earlier. Ophthalmopathy was separated from stable hyperthyroidism by a 13 V-J model.

Template material for amplifying TCR beta CDR3 regions consisted of RNA transcripts. HTBI primers were the set used in a first-round RT-PCR of the TCR CDR3. TCRdb ran MiXCR on the multiplex PCR reads and lists one entry per CDR3 protein. The table records some 600,000 distinct CDR3 sequences, around 13% of them present only once. This clonotype was recorded many times. Its matching antigen is unknown. The source material was blood. This sequence was found in a woman in her twenties or thirties with Graves' hyperthyroidism that later progressed to Graves' ophthalmopathy.

The CDR3: CASNPPVGDRGEETQYF. CDR3 coding DNA: TGTGCCAGCAACCCCCCGGTCGGGGACAGGGGGGAGGAGACCCAGTACTTC. J is TRBJ2-5 and V is TRBV2, with 11 bases identical to TRBD1. CDR3 length equals 17 residues. V lost 7 bases and J lost 5; bases outside the gene matches: 15. Germline V gives CDR1 SNHLY, CDR2 FYNNEI.